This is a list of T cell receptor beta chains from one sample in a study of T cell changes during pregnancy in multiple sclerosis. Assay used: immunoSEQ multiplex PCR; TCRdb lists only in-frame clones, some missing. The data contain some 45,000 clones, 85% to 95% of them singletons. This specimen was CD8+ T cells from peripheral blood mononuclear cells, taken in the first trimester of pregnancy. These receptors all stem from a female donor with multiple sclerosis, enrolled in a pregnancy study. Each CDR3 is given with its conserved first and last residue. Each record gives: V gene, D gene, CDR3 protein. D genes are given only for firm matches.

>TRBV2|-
CASSGLGIQNEQFF
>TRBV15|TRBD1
CATSGPRQGRSYEQYF
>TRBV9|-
CASSTPPPRGNEQFF
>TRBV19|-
CATTIGYNEQFF
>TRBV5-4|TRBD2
CASSWGRGVAYEQYF
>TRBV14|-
CASSLGTFWEQETQYF
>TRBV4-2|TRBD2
CASSILAGVDEQYF
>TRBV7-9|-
CASSREGGRDYGYTF
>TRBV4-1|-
CASSQERQSYYAQYF
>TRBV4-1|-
CASSQGPGNTEAFF
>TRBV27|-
CASSLSMAGEADTQYF
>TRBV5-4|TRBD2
CASSSDLWTSGFYEQYF
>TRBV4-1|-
CASGSNHLNTEAFF
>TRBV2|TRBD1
CASRGDRAYEQYF
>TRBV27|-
CASSSFGGTYNEQFF
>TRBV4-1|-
CASSQDGSGSYEQYF
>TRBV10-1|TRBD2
CASTAETGGGTDTQYF
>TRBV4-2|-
CASSQEHGRENTEAFF
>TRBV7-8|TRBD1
CASSLGPGGYEQYF
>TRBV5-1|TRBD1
CASSPEGQGYYGYTF
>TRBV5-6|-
CASSAGTNTGELFF
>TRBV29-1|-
CSTLGDGSYEQYF
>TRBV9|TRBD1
CASSVGPGTGTYEQYF
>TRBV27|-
CASNPAGPQGYEQYF
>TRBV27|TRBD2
CASSPLTSGRSAGELFF
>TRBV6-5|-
CASSYSRGSTGELFF
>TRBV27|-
CASSFGAGYNEQFF
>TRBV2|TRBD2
CASRPSGSSYEQYF
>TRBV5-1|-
CASSSPPNGGSYEQYF
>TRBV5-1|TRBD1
CASSPWTGGNEQYF
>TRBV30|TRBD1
CASQGQPNTEAFF
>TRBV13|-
CASSLAPSGTGSYNEQFF
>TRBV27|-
CASSLSPGSYEQFF
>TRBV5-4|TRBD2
CASSQGLNSYEQYF
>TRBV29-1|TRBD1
CSVVGGPGGYYNEQFF
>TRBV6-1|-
CASPGTGELFF
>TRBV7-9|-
CASSSAPSTIETQYF
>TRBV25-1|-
CASSEPSWGDEAFF
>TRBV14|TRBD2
CASSLTSGSYNEQFF
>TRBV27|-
CASSSGLAYEQYF
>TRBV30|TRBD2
CAWSVVWEGYNEQFF
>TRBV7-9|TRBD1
CASRPGQAEQYF
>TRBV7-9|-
CASSFGGYTDTQYF
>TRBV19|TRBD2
CASSRTSGGQFF